The entry below describes one T cell receptor delta chain. The antigen it binds to is not known. The record has no base qualities; no much larger clone is one base away. RNA extraction was carried out with the RNeasy mini kit, and reverse transcription was then done using Superscript III. CDR3 amplicons were generated by multiplex PCR with pooled V-gene forward primers and a constant-region reverse primer carrying Illumina adaptor overhangs. After gel purification, the amplicons were indexed with Nextera index primers over approximately 8 extra PCR cycles and then purified using AMPure XP beads. Libraries were sequenced on an Illumina MiSeq with paired-end 250 bp reads, dual indexing and around 22% PhiX spike-in. In the authors' own workflow: Reads were quality checked with FastQC, and TRG read pairs were merged with ea-utils fastq-join. Annotation of sequences was performed with IMGT/HighV-QUEST, only productive sequences with unambiguous V-gene assignment were retained, and clonotypes were defined by identical CDR3 sequence. Downstream analysis used VDJtools 1.1.1, tcR 2.2.3, Treemap and vegan Shannon diversity in R 3.4.4. TCRdb reprocessed the public reads with the caller CATT; rows with the same DNA were merged afterwards. TCRdb's processing, not the authors', yielded these V and J calls. Present in this sample are roughly 55,000 delta-chain clones, less than 20% of which were seen just once. The top ten clonotypes cover under 0.55% of the sample.

The data belong to a study of Vδ1+ human thymocytes (dated by TCRdb to the late 2010s). Regarding the research as a whole: As a data resource, the study described the mRNA-level TRG and TRD CDR3 repertoires found in highly purified Vdelta1+ thymocytes taken from young children. Validation of the multiplex-based CDR3 amplicon strategy against 5'RACE-based CDR3 amplicon generation methods had been performed previously. Broader findings and caveats from the paper: The authors advised highly purified populations and single-cell validation, since unexpected Vdelta2 sequences could cause misinterpretation of bulk repertoire data. Thymic TRG and TRD repertoires appeared highly polyclonal with Gaussian CDR3 length distributions, unlike oligoclonal peripheral blood repertoires. Around 22% of thymic TRD sequences were found to be Vdelta2 (and few were Vdelta3) despite high sort purity, in contrast to peripheral blood Vdelta1+ controls. Many TRG clonotypes were shared between donors (up to about 6.9x10^3), whereas TRD repertoires were essentially private (max about 120 shared). No clustering by age or sex was observed, so analyses did not stratify donors by these variables.

Inclusive of the bounding cysteine and phenylalanine, the CDR3 is 26 residues long. Only the CDR3 region is kept as DNA, spanning 78 bases read in frame from base 1. The germline V gene gives CDR1 as TSWWSYY and CDR2 as QGS. V loses 1 base of germline sequence and J loses 1 base, and the interval between the two ends is 43 bases. Thymic samples were depleted of alphabeta T cells, then CD3+ TCRVdelta1+ TCRVdelta2- thymocytes were FACS-sorted. Sorted Vdelta1+ thymocyte purity ranged from 98% to 99.6%. The thymic specimens were obtained from 7 or 8 paediatric patients, aged roughly 5 days to 17 months, who were having corrective cardiac surgery. Thymic tissue was dispersed, and mononuclear cells were isolated on a Histopaque-1077 density gradient. Staining used anti-TCRVdelta1 clone TS8.2, anti-TCRVdelta2 clone B6, anti-CD3 clone HIT3a and anti-TCRalphabeta clone IP26 antibodies.

This receptor was obtained from a boy younger than two who had congenital heart surgery. The chain joins TRDV1 to TRDJ1; the D assignment is uncertain and may be TRDD2 or TRDD3, with 9 bases supporting each. The sequenced material came from Vdelta1+ gamma-delta thymocytes from the thymus. Sample cell subset or site, as interpreted from the label and publication: FACS-sorted CD3+ TCRalphabeta- TCRVdelta1+ TCRVdelta2- thymocytes. The encoded CDR3 is CALGEPDDRCLPTVLGDWGSTDKLIF. The DNA reads as follows: TGTGCTCTTGGGGAACCGGACGATAGATGCCTTCCTACTGTACTGGGGGACTGGGGCTCCACCGATAAACTCATCTTT.